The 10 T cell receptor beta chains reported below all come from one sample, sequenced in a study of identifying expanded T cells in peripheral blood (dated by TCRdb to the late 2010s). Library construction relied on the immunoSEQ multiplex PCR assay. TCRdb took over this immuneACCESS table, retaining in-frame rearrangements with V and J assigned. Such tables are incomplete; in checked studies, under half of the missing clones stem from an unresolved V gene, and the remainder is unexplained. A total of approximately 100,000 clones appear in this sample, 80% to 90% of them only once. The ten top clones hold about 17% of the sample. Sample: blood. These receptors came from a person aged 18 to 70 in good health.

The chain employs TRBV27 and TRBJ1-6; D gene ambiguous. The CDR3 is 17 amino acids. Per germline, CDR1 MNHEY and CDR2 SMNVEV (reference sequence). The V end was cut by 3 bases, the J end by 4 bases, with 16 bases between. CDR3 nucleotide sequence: TGTGCCAGCAGTTTTTCAGGTCCGCGGATTTATAATTCACCCCTCCACTTT. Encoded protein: CASSFSGPRIYNSPLHF.

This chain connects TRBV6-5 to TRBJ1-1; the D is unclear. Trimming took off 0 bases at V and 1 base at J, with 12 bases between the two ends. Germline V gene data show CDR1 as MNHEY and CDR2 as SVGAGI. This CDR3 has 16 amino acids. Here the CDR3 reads CASSYSIGSPNTEAFF. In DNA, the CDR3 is TGTGCCAGCAGTTACTCGATCGGGTCCCCGAACACTGAAGCTTTCTTT.

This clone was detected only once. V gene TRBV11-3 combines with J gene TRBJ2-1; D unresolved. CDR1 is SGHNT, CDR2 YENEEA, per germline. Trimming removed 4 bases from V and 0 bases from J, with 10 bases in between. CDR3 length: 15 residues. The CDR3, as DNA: TGTGCCAGCAGCTCACAGAGGAGCTCCTACAATGAGCAGTTCTTC. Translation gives CASSSQRSSYNEQFF.

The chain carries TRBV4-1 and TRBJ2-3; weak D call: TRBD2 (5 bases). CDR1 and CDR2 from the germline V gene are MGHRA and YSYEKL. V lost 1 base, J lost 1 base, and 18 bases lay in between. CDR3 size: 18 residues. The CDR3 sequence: CASSQGIPQLGGTDTQYF. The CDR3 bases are TGCGCCAGCAGCCAAGGAATACCCCAGCTCGGGGGCACAGATACGCAGTATTTT.

CDR3 loop: CAISETDASNQPQHF. The CDR3 nucleotides are TGTGCCATCAGTGAGACGGATGCAAGCAATCAGCCCCAGCATTTT. This sequence joins TRBV10-3 and TRBJ1-5; D not resolved. V gave up 2 bases and J gave up 1 base, with 9 bases separating them. CDR3 length equals 15 residues. Germline V CDR1 and CDR2: ENHRY, SYGVKD.

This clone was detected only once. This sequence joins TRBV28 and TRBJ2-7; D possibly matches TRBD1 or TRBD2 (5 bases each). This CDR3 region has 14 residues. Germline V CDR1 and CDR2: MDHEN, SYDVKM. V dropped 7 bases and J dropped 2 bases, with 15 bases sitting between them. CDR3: CASNALGPAYEQYF. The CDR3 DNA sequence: TGTGCCAGCAATGCACTGGGACCGGCCTACGAGCAGTACTTC.

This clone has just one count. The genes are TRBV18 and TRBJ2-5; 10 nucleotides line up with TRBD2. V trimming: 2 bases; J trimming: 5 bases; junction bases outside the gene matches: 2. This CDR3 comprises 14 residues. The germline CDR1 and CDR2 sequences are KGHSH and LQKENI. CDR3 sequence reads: CASSPGLAVETQYF. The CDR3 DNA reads TGTGCCAGCTCACCAGGACTAGCGGTGGAGACCCAGTACTTC.

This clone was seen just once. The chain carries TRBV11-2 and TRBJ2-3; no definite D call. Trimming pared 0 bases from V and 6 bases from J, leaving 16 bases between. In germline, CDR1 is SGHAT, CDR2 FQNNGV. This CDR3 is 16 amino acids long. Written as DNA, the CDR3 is TGTGCCAGCAGCTTAGAGTTTCTACTTGCTAGGGATACGCAGTATTTT. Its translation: CASSLEFLLARDTQYF.

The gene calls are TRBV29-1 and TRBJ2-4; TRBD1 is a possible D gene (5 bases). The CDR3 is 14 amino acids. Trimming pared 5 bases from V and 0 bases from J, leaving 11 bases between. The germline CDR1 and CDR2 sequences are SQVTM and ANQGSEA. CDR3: CSVLTALAKNIQYF. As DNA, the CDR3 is TGCAGCGTTTTGACAGCTCTAGCCAAAAACATTCAGTACTTC. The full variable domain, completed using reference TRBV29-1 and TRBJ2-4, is SAVISQKPSRDICQRGTSLTIQCQVDSQVTMMFWYRQQPGQSLTLIATANQGSEATYESGFVIDKFPISRPNLTFSTLTVSNMSPEDSSIYLCSVLTALAKNIQYFGAGTRLSVL.

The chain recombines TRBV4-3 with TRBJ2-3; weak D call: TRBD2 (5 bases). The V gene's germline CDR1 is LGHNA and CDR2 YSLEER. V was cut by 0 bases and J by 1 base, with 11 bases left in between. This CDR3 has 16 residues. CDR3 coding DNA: TGCGCCAGCAGCCAAGATCATGCGCGGGGCACAGATACGCAGTATTTT. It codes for CASSQDHARGTDTQYF.